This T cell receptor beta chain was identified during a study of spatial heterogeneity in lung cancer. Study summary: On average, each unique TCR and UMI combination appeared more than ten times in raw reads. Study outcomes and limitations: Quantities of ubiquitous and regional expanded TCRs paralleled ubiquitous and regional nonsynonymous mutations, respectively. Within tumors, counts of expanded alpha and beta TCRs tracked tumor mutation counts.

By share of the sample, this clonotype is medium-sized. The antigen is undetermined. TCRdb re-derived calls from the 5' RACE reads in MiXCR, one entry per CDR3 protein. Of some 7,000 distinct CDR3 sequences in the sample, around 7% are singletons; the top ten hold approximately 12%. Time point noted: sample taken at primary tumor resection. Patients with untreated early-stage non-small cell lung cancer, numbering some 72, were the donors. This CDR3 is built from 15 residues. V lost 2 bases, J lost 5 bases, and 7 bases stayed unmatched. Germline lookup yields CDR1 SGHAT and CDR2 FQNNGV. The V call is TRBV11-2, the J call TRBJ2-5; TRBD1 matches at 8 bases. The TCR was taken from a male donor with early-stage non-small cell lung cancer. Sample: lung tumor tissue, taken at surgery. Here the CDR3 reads CASSLQGARSETQYF. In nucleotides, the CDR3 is TGTGCCAGCAGCTTACAGGGGGCTAGGAGTGAGACCCAGTACTTC.